This T cell receptor (beta chain) emerged from a study of glioma-infiltrating T cells after dendritic cell vaccination. The overall study: Autologous tumor lysate-pulsed dendritic cell vaccination was given between about 2003 and 2013. Study outcomes and limitations: Higher pretreatment TIL content predicted longer progression-free time and survival.

The immunoSEQ assay amplified TCRB CDR3 from up to roughly 2 ug DNA. The PCR used 60 V beta and 13 J beta primers. Profiling relied on immunoSEQ multiplex PCR, and the TCRdb table lists in-frame clones only, not all of them. The table lists around 21,000 clones, 79% of them singletons. Comments on this clone: Its target is unknown.

The CDR3 loop spans 13 amino acids. V was clipped by 7 bases and J by 4 bases, with 11 bases between them. The germline gives CDR1 MNHEY, CDR2 SVGAGI. The chain recombines TRBV6-5 with TRBJ2-1; possibly TRBD2 for D (6 bases). Sequences were derived from blood, sampled before dendritic cell vaccination. The sequence derives from a human donor with glioblastoma. CDR3 sequence: CASKGTEYNEQFF. CDR3 coding DNA: TGTGCCAGCAAAGGGACTGAATACAATGAGCAGTTCTTC.